The present T cell receptor beta chain was sequenced within a study of identical twins. General study findings and limits: Zero-insertion findings could be partly confounded by invariant cells (MAIT and iNKT cells). Insertions ran lower in abundant cord blood beta clonotypes, though not in memory repertoires.

Comments on this clonotype: Its antigen is not identified.

In every case, the donor was a healthy Caucasian. V gave up 5 bases and J gave up 2 bases, with 17 bases separating them. This CDR3 has 16 residues. Germline CDR1 reads SGHNT; CDR2 reads YYREEE (reference sequence). Unique molecular identifiers were present on the cDNA, which also gained a universal primer site by template switching. TCRdb reanalysed the 5' RACE reads using MiXCR and keeps one entry per CDR3 protein. The sample consists of around 1.7 million distinct CDR3 sequences, under 35% of them appearing once. Sequencing was performed on cord blood. This chain joins TRBV5-4 and TRBJ1-5; no firm D call. The receptor's source is a newborn girl in good health. CDR3 amino acids: CASSEGTARGNQPQHF. CDR3 nucleotide sequence: TGTGCCAGCAGTGAGGGAACGGCGAGGGGCAATCAGCCCCAGCATTTT.